This entry is about one T cell receptor beta chain. The antigen is undetermined. The data are from a study of shared clonotypes between healthy human individuals. Across the whole study: Aged between 18 and 49, the donors were a couple of women and three men.

Study outcomes and limitations: Only blood samples were collected, and tissue repertoires likely differ. About 5% was the fraction of naive CD4 clonotypes found shared across a few donors.

Using approximately 190 ng DNA, around 30,000 T cell genomes, the sorted-subset replicate PCRs were run. Clones were read by immunoSEQ multiplex PCR, and TCRdb kept only the in-frame ones, dropping some. The table shows roughly 1,100,000 clones, with roughly 80% occurring only once. CDR1 MDHEN and CDR2 SYDVKM come from the germline V gene. CDR3 length: 17 residues. Losses at the gene ends were 7 bases for V and 3 bases for J; bases not matched to a gene: 15. The chain has TRBV28 and TRBJ1-2; 9 bases are shared with TRBD1. Sequencing was performed on memory CD4+ T cells sorted from blood. Subset of the sample: CD45RA-negative fraction. This receptor was identified in a man aged 18 to 30 in good health. The CDR3: CASTPSGTGRMDYGYTF. The CDR3 region has the DNA TGTGCCAGCACCCCATCAGGGACAGGGAGGATGGACTATGGCTACACCTTC.